This T cell receptor beta chain appears in the sequencing data of a study of T cell responses to AZD1222 COVID-19 vaccine. With 5 bases removed from V and 2 bases from J, the gap between germline ends came to 10 bases. The CDR3 spans 12 residues. In germline, CDR1 is SQVTM, CDR2 ANQGSEA. Assay used: immunoSEQ multiplex PCR; TCRdb lists only in-frame clones, some missing. The sample records roughly 70,000 clones, 79% being singletons. The chain carries TRBV29-1 and TRBJ2-7; D is undetermined. The starting material was peripheral blood, obtained on day 0 of MenACWY control vaccination. The TCR comes from an adult in good health. This CDR3 reads CSVRHSAYEQYF. CDR3 DNA: TGCAGCGTTCGCCATTCGGCCTACGAGCAGTACTTC.